The 19 T cell receptor beta chains given below trace back to one sample, sequenced in a study of shared clonotypes between healthy human individuals. Naive-designated CD8 cells lacked CD45RO, were positively enriched for CCR7, and omitted terminally differentiated effector memory CD45RA+ cells. TCRdb's table, derived via immunoSEQ multiplex PCR, lists solely in-frame clones and lacks some. The table lists about 2,100,000 clones, 85% to 95% of them singletons, with under 2% in the top ten. Sequenced sample: naive CD8+ T cells from PBMCs. The receptors stem from a man younger than 35 in good health. Some clones in this sample may be carry-over from other donors' samples.

In DNA form, the CDR3 reads TGTGCCACCAGCGGTCGACAGGGCCTCGGAGAGACCCAGTACTTC. This encodes CATSGRQGLGETQYF. The chain uses TRBV15 and TRBJ2-5; 7 bases align to TRBD1. Looked up from germline, CDR1 is LNHNV and CDR2 is YYDKDF (reference sequence). The CDR3 is 15 residues long. The V gene end was trimmed by 5 bases and the J gene end by 4 bases; junction bases not matched to a gene: 10.

Concerning this clone itself: This CDR3 is also generated by other DNA sequences in the sample. The chain is built from TRBV28 and TRBJ2-7, with D perhaps matching TRBD2 (5 bases). Per germline, CDR1 MDHEN and CDR2 SYDVKM. Trimming shortened V by 6 bases and J by 3 bases, and 9 bases separated the two germline ends. This CDR3 contains 12 residues. This CDR3 reads CASSPDYYEQYF. CDR3 DNA sequence: TGTGCCAGCAGCCCCGACTACTACGAGCAGTACTTC.

This chain uses TRBV27 with TRBJ2-7, with 12 bases lining up with TRBD2. The V and J ends lost 5 bases and 2 bases, in that order; junction bases with no gene match: 7. The germline V gene has CDR1 MNHEY and CDR2 SMNVEV (reference sequence). The CDR3 is made up of 16 amino acids. DNA for the CDR3: TGTGCCAGCAGTCTACGGACTAGCGGGGACACCTACGAGCAGTACTTC. This translates into CASSLRTSGDTYEQYF.

The chain uses TRBV5-1 and TRBJ2-7, with 7 bases aligning to TRBD1. This CDR3 spans 13 amino acids. The V gene end was trimmed by 4 bases and the J gene end by 5 bases; junction bases not matched to a gene: 6. Germline loops: CDR1 SGHRS, CDR2 YFSETQ. CDR3 coding DNA: TGCGCCAGCAGCCCGATAGACAGGGACGAGCAGTACTTC. Protein sequence: CASSPIDRDEQYF.

The V call is TRBV15, the J call TRBJ1-1; D remains unclear. This CDR3 has 14 amino acids. Germline CDR1 LNHNV, CDR2 YYDKDF (reference sequence). The V gene lost 3 bases and the J gene lost 0 bases, with 8 bases spanning the gap. The CDR3 coding sequence is TGTGCCACCAGCAGCGACGATCTGAACACTGAAGCTTTCTTT. Protein product: CATSSDDLNTEAFF.

This chain links TRBV19 with TRBJ2-5; 9 nucleotides align to TRBD1. The CDR3 totals 17 residues. Germline values: CDR1 LNHDA, CDR2 SQIVND (reference sequence). J lost 1 base, V lost 2 bases, and 8 bases had no gene match. The CDR3 coding sequence is TGTGCCAGTAGTATATATAGACGGGACAGGGCCCAAGAGACCCAGTACTTC. It yields the protein CASSIYRRDRAQETQYF.

V usage is TRBV5-6 and J usage is TRBJ1-1, with D possibly matching TRBD1 (5 bases). The CDR3 has 13 amino acids. Trimming took off 4 bases at V and 5 bases at J, with 12 bases between the two ends. The V gene's germline CDR1 is SGHDT and CDR2 YYEEEE. The CDR3: CASSPRWGTEAFF. DNA for the CDR3: TGTGCCAGCAGCCCTCGTTGGGGGACTGAAGCTTTCTTT.

The chain has TRBV5-8 and TRBJ1-1; D is unclear. Germline V CDR1 and CDR2: SGHTS, YDEGEE. This CDR3 has 13 amino acids. V gave up 6 bases and J gave up 0 bases, with 9 bases separating them. This CDR3 is CASTPDMNTEAFF. For the CDR3, the DNA is TGTGCCAGCACTCCCGATATGAACACTGAAGCTTTCTTT. Variable domain in full (rest from reference TRBV5-8 and TRBJ1-1): EAGVTQSPTHLIKTRGQQATLRCSPISGHTSVYWYQQALGLGLQFLLWYDEGEERNRGNFPPRFSGRQFPNYSSELNVNALELEDSALYLCASTPDMNTEAFFGQGTRLTVV.

V gene TRBV7-3 combines with J gene TRBJ2-3; 11 nucleotides align to TRBD2. This CDR3 contains 16 residues. V dropped 4 bases and J dropped 6; count of bases not matched to a gene: 9. Germline V CDR1 and CDR2: SGHTA, FQGTGA. The CDR3: CASSSRVAGGFDTQYF. The DNA of the CDR3 is TGTGCCAGCAGCTCTCGGGTAGCGGGAGGGTTTGATACGCAGTATTTT.

CDR3 protein: CATHLHLGLAFTGELFF. CDR3 nucleotides: TGTGCCACCCACCTCCACCTGGGACTAGCCTTCACCGGGGAGCTGTTTTTT. This sequence joins TRBV7-8 and TRBJ2-2, with 9 bases fitting TRBD2. CDR1 and CDR2 (germline): SGHVS, FQNEAQ. This CDR3 is built from 17 residues. Trimming removed 10 bases from V and 4 bases from J; junction bases left unmatched: 16. The full variable domain, completed using reference TRBV7-8 and TRBJ2-2, is GAGVSQSPRYKVAKRGQDVALRCDPISGHVSLFWYQQALGQGPEFLTYFQNEAQLDKSGLPSDRFFAERPEGSVSTLKIQRTQQEDSAVYLCATHLHLGLAFTGELFFGEGSRLTVL.

This sequence joins TRBV19 and TRBJ2-2; D is uncertain. Between the trimmed V and J ends, which lost 4 bases and 3 bases, there was a span of 9 bases. The CDR3 covers 14 residues. Germline V lookup: CDR1 LNHDA, CDR2 SQIVND (reference sequence). CDR3 residues: CASSTKTYTGELFF. The CDR3, as DNA: TGTGCCAGTAGTACAAAGACATACACCGGGGAGCTGTTTTTT.

The chain uses TRBV9 and TRBJ1-1; tentative D call: TRBD1 (6 bases). Trimming removed 7 bases at V and 3 bases at J, with 19 bases between. CDR3 length: 15 amino acids. Germline V lookup: CDR1 SGDLS, CDR2 YYNGEE. The CDR3 protein is CASGPNARGDTEAFF. Here the CDR3 DNA reads TGTGCCAGCGGCCCCAACGCGAGGGGGGACACTGAAGCTTTCTTT.

This clone was seen more than once but under ten times. The gene calls are TRBV4-3 and TRBJ2-1; D gene ambiguous. The germline V gene has CDR1 LGHNA and CDR2 YSLEER. The germline V and J ends were trimmed by 1 base and 0 bases, with 13 bases remaining between them. This CDR3 region has 17 residues. The CDR3 nucleotides read TGCGCCAGCAGCCAAGTCGTCTTAGTTGTCTCCTACAATGAGCAGTTCTTC. Protein product: CASSQVVLVVSYNEQFF.

CDR3 sequence reads: CASRGTGGSYNEQFF. The CDR3 nucleotides read TGTGCCAGCAGGGGGACAGGGGGCTCCTACAATGAGCAGTTCTTC. This chain connects TRBV28 to TRBJ2-1; TRBD1 agrees at 11 bases. Germline trimming cut 6 bases from V and 0 bases from J; bases unmatched to any gene: 1. CDR1 and CDR2 from the germline V gene are MDHEN and SYDVKM. The CDR3 has 15 residues.

The chain combines TRBV29-1 with TRBJ1-2; TRBD1 agrees at 7 bases. CDR3 length: 15 residues. Unmatched junction bases numbered 17, after V lost 7 bases and J lost 6 bases. CDR1 is SQVTM, CDR2 ANQGSEA, per germline. The CDR3 sequence: CSAETISTGVDGYTF. The CDR3 region has the DNA TGCAGCGCCGAAACGATTAGTACAGGGGTTGATGGCTACACCTTC.

Of note for this clone: Additional DNA sequences in this sample encode the identical CDR3. V and J are TRBV6-5 and TRBJ2-7, with 9 bases matching TRBD1. The germline CDR1 and CDR2 sequences are MNHEY and SVGAGI. Trimming at V came to 0 bases and at J to 3 bases, leaving 3 bases not matched to a gene. The CDR3 is made up of 15 amino acids. Written as DNA, the CDR3 is TGTGCCAGCAGTTACTCCGGGACAGGGTTCTACGAGCAGTACTTC. It translates to CASSYSGTGFYEQYF.

The rearrangement joins TRBV29-1 to TRBJ1-2, with 7 bases that match TRBD1. This CDR3 contains 14 residues. Germline lookup yields CDR1 SQVTM and CDR2 ANQGSEA. The trim removed 7 bases at V and 8 bases at J, leaving 16 bases unmatched. The CDR3 DNA reads TGCAGCGCGGAAACAGGGGCCGGCTATAGGGGCTACACCTTC. Encoded protein: CSAETGAGYRGYTF.

The chain joins TRBV5-1 to TRBJ2-7; tentatively, D is TRBD1 (6 bases). V lost 4 bases, J lost 3 bases, and 14 bases lay in between. CDR1 is SGHRS and CDR2 is YFSETQ in the germline V gene. There are 14 residues in the CDR3. Written as DNA, the CDR3 is TGCGCCAGCAGCAAGGACAGCATCAGCTACGAGCAGTACTTC. This codes for CASSKDSISYEQYF.

Worth noting for this clone: Other DNA sequences in the sample encode the same CDR3. The CDR3, as DNA: TGTGCCAGCAGGGACAGGGGCCAGACGTACGAGCAGTACTTC. Amino acid sequence: CASRDRGQTYEQYF. The rearrangement joins TRBV6-1 to TRBJ2-7; 9 bases are a match to TRBD1. CDR1 and CDR2 from the germline V gene are MNHNS and SASEGT. The J segment lost 4 bases and the V segment lost 6 bases, leaving 7 bases of the junction unmatched. This CDR3 spans 14 amino acids.